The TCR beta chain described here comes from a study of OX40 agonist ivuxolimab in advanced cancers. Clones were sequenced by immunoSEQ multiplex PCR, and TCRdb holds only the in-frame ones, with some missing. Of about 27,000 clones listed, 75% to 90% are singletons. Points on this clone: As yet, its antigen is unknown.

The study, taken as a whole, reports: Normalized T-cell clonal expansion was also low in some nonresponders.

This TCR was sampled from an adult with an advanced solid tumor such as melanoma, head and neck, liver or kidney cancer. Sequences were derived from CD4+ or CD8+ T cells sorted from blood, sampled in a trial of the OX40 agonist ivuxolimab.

The chain's CDR3 is CASSVRWLDTQYF. CDR3 DNA sequence: TGTGCCAGCAGCGTAAGGTGGCTAGATACGCAGTATTTT. The chain combines TRBV9 with TRBJ2-3, with D unclear. In germline, CDR1 is SGDLS, CDR2 YYNGEE. The CDR3 extends over 13 amino acids. V lost 1 base, J lost 5 bases, and 8 bases lay in between.